The 17 T cell receptor beta chains below all came from one sample that was sequenced in a study of metastatic and nonmetastatic thyroid tumors. Using MiXCR, TCRdb re-called clones from the PCR reads. The data show 45,000 to 55,000 clones, 24% seen once. Thyroid surgery was performed in patients who had received no treatment beforehand. Material: blood. These receptors all stem from a male donor with papillary thyroid cancer or a benign thyroid nodule (not recorded which). Some clones in this sample may be carry-over from other donors' samples.

The V and J genes are TRBV19 and TRBJ2-1, with a weak D call TRBD2 (9 bases). The length of the CDR3 is 16 residues. From germline, CDR1 is LNHDA and CDR2 SQIVND (reference sequence). With 10 bases removed from V and 10 bases from J, the gap between germline ends came to 29 bases. CDR3 amino acids: CATQGAPGLAFGEQFF. The CDR3 DNA sequence: TGTGCCACGCAGGGGGCACCGGGACTAGCATTCGGAGAGCAGTTCTTC.

This clone was observed many times. The V and J genes are TRBV25-1 and TRBJ2-1; D is uncertain. CDR3 length: 11 residues. CDR1 and CDR2 (germline): MGHDK, SYGVNS. Trimming removed 6 bases from V and 6 bases from J, with 6 bases in between. The CDR3: CASRRSNEQFF. In DNA form, the CDR3 reads TGTGCCAGCAGAAGGAGCAATGAGCAGTTCTTC.

This clone was seen a few times. This may come from a read error, since a much larger clone is one base off. The V and J genes are TRBV2 and TRBJ2-5, with 8 positions matching TRBD2. Germline CDR1 and CDR2: SNHLY and FYNNEI. The CDR3 contains 14 residues. CDR3 amino acids: CAGSVAGRQETQYF. The CDR3 region has the DNA TGTGCCGGCAGCGTAGCGGGACGACAAGAGACCCAGTACTTC.

This clone has just a few counts. V and J are TRBV20-1 and TRBJ2-7; TRBD1 is a possible D gene (6 bases). Germline V CDR1 and CDR2: DFQATT, SNEGSKA (reference sequence). This CDR3 has 14 residues. The V end was cut by 6 bases, the J end by 4 bases, with 19 bases between. The CDR3 loop reads CSALGQGRKYEQYF. CDR3 bases: TGCAGTGCCTTAGGGCAGGGGCGTAAATACGAGCAGTACTTC.

This clone was recorded at least ten times. This rearrangement joins TRBV7-6 to TRBJ1-1; no reliable D call. V lost 5 bases to trimming and J lost 3 bases, with 4 bases between them. This CDR3 has 11 amino acids. Germline V gene sequence: CDR1 SGHVS, CDR2 FNYEAQ. The CDR3 loop is CASSPHTEAFF. CDR3 in DNA: TGTGCCAGCAGCCCCCACACTGAAGCTTTCTTT.

This clone was counted only a few times. This sequence joins TRBV6-1 and TRBJ2-5; D gene uncertain. The CDR3 extends over 15 amino acids. The V gene's germline CDR1 is MNHNS and CDR2 SASEGT. V shed 6 bases and J shed 1 base, with 15 bases lying between them. The CDR3 DNA sequence: TGTGCCAGCAGCCCGACCCCATCAGCCCAAGAGACCCAGTACTTC. Translation: CASSPTPSAQETQYF.

This sequence joins TRBV5-5 and TRBJ1-6; TRBD1 might be the D (5 bases). Germline CDR1 SGHKS, CDR2 YYEKEE (reference sequence). Trimming cost V 5 bases and J 12 bases, with 15 bases left between them. The CDR3 totals 13 residues. CDR3 protein: CASRRDSLGPLHF. DNA for the CDR3: TGTGCCAGCAGACGTGACAGCCTTGGACCCCTCCACTTT.

This clone was seen just once. V and J are TRBV11-2 and TRBJ2-1; D is uncertain. The CDR3 runs to 11 residues. Trimming stripped 9 bases from V and 11 bases from J, with 14 bases between. Germline-derived CDR1 and CDR2 are SGHAT and FQNNGV. The DNA of the CDR3 is TGTGCCAGTACCCCGGGTCGGCAGCAGTTCTTC. Residues: CASTPGRQQFF.

At least ten counts were recorded for this clone. The chain is built from TRBV5-1 and TRBJ2-3, with D hard to call. The CDR3 is 13 residues long. The ends were cut back, 4 bases at V and 2 bases at J, with 8 bases in the middle. Germline-derived CDR1 and CDR2 are SGHRS and YFSETQ. The CDR3 loop is CASSLTDTDTQYF. Written as DNA, the CDR3 is TGCGCCAGCAGCCTTACTGACACAGATACGCAGTATTTT.

V gene TRBV18 combines with J gene TRBJ2-5, with TRBD2 identical over 7 bases. J lost 4 bases, V lost 4 bases, and 6 bases had no gene match. The germline V gene has CDR1 KGHSH and CDR2 LQKENI. The CDR3 sequence is 14 residues long. The CDR3 DNA reads as TGTGCCAGCTCACGGAGCTTAGCGGGAGAGACCCAGTACTTC. This sequence encodes CASSRSLAGETQYF.

This clone is deemed medium-sized. The rearrangement links TRBV18 to TRBJ2-7; D tentatively fits TRBD1 or TRBD2 (5 bases each). Looked up from germline, CDR1 is KGHSH and CDR2 is LQKENI. V gave up 4 bases and J gave up 4 bases, with 11 bases separating them. The CDR3 is 13 amino acids. The CDR3 nucleotides read TGTGCCAGCTCACGGGACGTAAGTTACGAGCAGTACTTC. It codes for CASSRDVSYEQYF.

This clone was counted many times. J is TRBJ2-3 and V is TRBV6-1; 7 nucleotides match TRBD2. After removal of 2 bases from V and 0 bases from J, the junction contained 5 bases not matched to a gene. This CDR3 has 16 amino acids. Germline lookup yields CDR1 MNHNS and CDR2 SASEGT. The CDR3 loop is CASSEPLAVSTDTQYF. In DNA, the CDR3 is TGTGCCAGCAGTGAACCGCTAGCGGTCAGCACAGATACGCAGTATTTT.

The chain uses TRBV5-8 and TRBJ2-1, with D perhaps TRBD1 or TRBD2 (5 bases each). The CDR3 loop spans 12 amino acids. V shed 6 bases and J shed 6 bases, with 10 bases lying between them. The germline CDR1 and CDR2 sequences are SGHTS and YDEGEE. The DNA of the CDR3 is TGTGCCAGCACCGGGACCAGCAATGAGCAGTTCTTC. This sequence encodes CASTGTSNEQFF.

This clone has at least ten counts. The chain joins TRBV25-1 to TRBJ1-2; 8 bases align to TRBD1. The length of the CDR3 is 13 residues. Looked up from germline, CDR1 is MGHDK and CDR2 is SYGVNS. V shed 1 base, J shed 8 bases, and the junction held 3 bases outside the gene matches. The CDR3 reads CASSEFYRGGYTF. The CDR3 DNA is TGTGCCAGCAGTGAATTTTACAGGGGGGGCTACACCTTC.

V gene TRBV20-1 combines with J gene TRBJ1-6, with D possibly matching TRBD1 (6 bases). The V end was cut by 0 bases, the J end by 9 bases, with 15 bases between. Germline CDR1 reads DFQATT; CDR2 reads SNEGSKA (reference sequence). The CDR3 covers 15 residues. The CDR3 DNA sequence: TGCAGTGCTAGAGATAGAACAGGGCAGGGTTCACCCCTCCACTTT. Protein product: CSARDRTGQGSPLHF.

By share, this clone ranks as medium-sized. The chain joins TRBV7-9 to TRBJ1-2, with D perhaps matching TRBD1 (6 bases). CDR1 is SEHNR, CDR2 FQNEAQ, per germline (reference sequence). The CDR3 is 13 amino acids. V lost 4 bases and J 5 bases, leaving 11 bases between the germline ends. Written as DNA, the CDR3 is TGTGCCAGCAGCTCTACCGGACAGTATGGCTACACCTTC. It yields the protein CASSSTGQYGYTF.

This clone turned up a few times. V usage is TRBV28 and J usage is TRBJ2-3; the D call may be TRBD1 or TRBD2 (5 bases each). Trimming stripped 2 bases from V and 8 bases from J, with 20 bases between. Germline CDR1 reads MDHEN; CDR2 reads SYDVKM. This CDR3 comprises 16 residues. The CDR3 nucleotides read TGTGCCAGCAGTTTAGTCAGCGGACCAAAGAGGGGTACGCAGTATTTT. Its translation: CASSLVSGPKRGTQYF.